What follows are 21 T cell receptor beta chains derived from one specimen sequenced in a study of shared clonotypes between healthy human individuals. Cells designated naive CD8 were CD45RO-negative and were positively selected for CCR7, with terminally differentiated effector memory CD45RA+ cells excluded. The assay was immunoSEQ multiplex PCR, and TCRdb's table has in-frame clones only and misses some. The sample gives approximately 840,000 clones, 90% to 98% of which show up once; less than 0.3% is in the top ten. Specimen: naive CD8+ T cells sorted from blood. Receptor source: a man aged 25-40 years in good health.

This chain's CDR3 is CASSSTVDSNQPQHF. The CDR3 DNA follows: TGTGCCAGCAGTAGTACAGTAGATAGCAATCAGCCCCAGCATTTT. The chain couples TRBV27 to TRBJ1-5, with D hard to call. V gave up 5 bases and J gave up 0 bases, with 11 bases separating them. This CDR3 contains 15 residues. Germline assignment: CDR1 MNHEY and CDR2 SMNVEV (reference sequence).

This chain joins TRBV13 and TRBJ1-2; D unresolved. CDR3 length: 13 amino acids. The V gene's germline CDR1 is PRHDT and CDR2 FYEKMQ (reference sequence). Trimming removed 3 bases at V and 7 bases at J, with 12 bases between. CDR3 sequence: CASSFRTGIGYTF. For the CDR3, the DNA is TGTGCCAGCAGCTTCCGCACCGGGATTGGCTACACCTTC.

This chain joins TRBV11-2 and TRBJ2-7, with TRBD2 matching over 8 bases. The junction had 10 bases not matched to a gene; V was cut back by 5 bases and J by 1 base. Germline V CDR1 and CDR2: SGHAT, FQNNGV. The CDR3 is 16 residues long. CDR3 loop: CASSGYGTRASYEQYF. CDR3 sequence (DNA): TGTGCCAGCAGCGGATACGGGACTAGAGCGTCCTACGAGCAGTACTTC.

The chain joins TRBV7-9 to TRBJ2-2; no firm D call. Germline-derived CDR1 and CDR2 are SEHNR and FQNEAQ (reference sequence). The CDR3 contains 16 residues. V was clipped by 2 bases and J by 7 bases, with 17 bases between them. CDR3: CASSLISPAKGGELFF. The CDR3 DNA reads TGTGCCAGCAGCTTAATTAGCCCCGCCAAGGGCGGGGAGCTGTTTTTT.

The CDR3 DNA reads TGTGCCAGCAGTACGGGGGGTGCTGGCACTGAAGCTTTCTTT. It encodes CASSTGGAGTEAFF. This chain connects TRBV7-9 to TRBJ1-1; D might be TRBD1 (5 bases). V dropped 6 bases and J dropped 4 bases, with 15 bases sitting between them. Germline CDR1 and CDR2: SEHNR and FQNEAQ (reference sequence). The CDR3 covers 14 residues. Full variable domain (remainder filled in from reference TRBV7-9 and TRBJ1-1): DTGVSQNPRHKITKRGQNVTFRCDPISEHNRLYWYRQTLGQGPEFLTYFQNEAQLEKSRLLSDRFSAERPKGSFSTLEIQRTEQGDSAMYLCASSTGGAGTEAFFGQGTRLTVV.

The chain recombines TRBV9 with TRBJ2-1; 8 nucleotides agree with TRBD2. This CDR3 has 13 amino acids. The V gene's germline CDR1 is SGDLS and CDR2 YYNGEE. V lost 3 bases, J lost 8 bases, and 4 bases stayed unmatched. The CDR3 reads CASSEGGRHEQFF. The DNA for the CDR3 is TGTGCCAGCAGCGAAGGCGGGAGGCATGAGCAGTTCTTC.

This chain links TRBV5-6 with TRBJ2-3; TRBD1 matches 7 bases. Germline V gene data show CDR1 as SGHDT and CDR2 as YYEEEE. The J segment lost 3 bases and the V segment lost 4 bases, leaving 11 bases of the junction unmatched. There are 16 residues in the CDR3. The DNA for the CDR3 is TGTGCCAGCAGCACTACAGGGGTGGATGTTACAGATACGCAGTATTTT. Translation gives CASSTTGVDVTDTQYF. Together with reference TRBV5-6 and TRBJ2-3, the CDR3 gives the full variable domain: DAGVTQSPTHLIKTRGQQVTLRCSPKSGHDTVSWYQQALGQGPQFIFQYYEEEERQRGNFPDRFSGHQFPNYSSELNVNALLLGDSALYLCASSTTGVDVTDTQYFGPGTRLTVL.

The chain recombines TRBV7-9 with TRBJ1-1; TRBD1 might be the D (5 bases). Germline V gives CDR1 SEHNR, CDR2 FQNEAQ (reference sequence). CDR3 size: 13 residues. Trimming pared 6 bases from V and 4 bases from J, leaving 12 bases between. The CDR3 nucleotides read TGTGCCAGCAGTCTACCCGGGGGCACTGAAGCTTTCTTT. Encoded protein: CASSLPGGTEAFF. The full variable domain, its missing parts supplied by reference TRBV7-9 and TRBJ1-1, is DTGVSQNPRHKITKRGQNVTFRCDPISEHNRLYWYRQTLGQGPEFLTYFQNEAQLEKSRLLSDRFSAERPKGSFSTLEIQRTEQGDSAMYLCASSLPGGTEAFFGQGTRLTVV.

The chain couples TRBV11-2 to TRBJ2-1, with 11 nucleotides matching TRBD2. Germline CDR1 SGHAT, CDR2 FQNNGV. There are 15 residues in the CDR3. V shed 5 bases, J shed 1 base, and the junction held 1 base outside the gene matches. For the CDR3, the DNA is TGTGCCAGCAGCATAGCGGGAGGGTCCTACAATGAGCAGTTCTTC. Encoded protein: CASSIAGGSYNEQFF.

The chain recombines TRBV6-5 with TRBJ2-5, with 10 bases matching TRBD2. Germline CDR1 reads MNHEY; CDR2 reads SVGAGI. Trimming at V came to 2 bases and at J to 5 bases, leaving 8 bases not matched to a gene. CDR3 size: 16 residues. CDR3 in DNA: TGTGCCAGCAGTTACCTAGCGGGAGAGGGGGGGGAGACCCAGTACTTC. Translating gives CASSYLAGEGGETQYF.

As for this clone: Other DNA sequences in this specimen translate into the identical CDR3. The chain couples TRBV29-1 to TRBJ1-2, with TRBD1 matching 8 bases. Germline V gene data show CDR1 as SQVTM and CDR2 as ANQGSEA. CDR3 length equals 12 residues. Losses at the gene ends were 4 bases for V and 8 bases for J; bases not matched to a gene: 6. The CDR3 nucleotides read TGCAGCGTTGGGACAGGGACGAGAGGCTACACCTTC. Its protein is CSVGTGTRGYTF. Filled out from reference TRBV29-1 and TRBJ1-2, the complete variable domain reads SAVISQKPSRDICQRGTSLTIQCQVDSQVTMMFWYRQQPGQSLTLIATANQGSEATYESGFVIDKFPISRPNLTFSTLTVSNMSPEDSSIYLCSVGTGTRGYTFGSGTRLTVV.

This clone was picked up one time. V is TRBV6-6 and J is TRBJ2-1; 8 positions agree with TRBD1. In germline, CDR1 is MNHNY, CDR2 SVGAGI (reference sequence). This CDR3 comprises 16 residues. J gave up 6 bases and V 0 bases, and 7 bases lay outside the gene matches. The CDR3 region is CASSYSGTGFRNEQFF. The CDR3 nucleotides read TGTGCCAGCAGTTACTCAGGGACAGGATTTCGCAATGAGCAGTTCTTC.

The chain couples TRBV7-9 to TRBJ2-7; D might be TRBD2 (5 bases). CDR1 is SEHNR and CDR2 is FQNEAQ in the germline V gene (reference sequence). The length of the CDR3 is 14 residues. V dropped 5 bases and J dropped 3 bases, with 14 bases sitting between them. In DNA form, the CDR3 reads TGTGCCAGCAGCCTGACCGGGATTCACTACGAGCAGTACTTC. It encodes CASSLTGIHYEQYF.

CDR3 loop: CASSRTGGDIQYF. In DNA, the CDR3 is TGTGCCAGCAGCCGGACAGGGGGCGACATTCAGTACTTC. This sequence joins TRBV11-2 and TRBJ2-4; 11 bases agree with TRBD1. After removal of 5 bases from V and 8 bases from J, the junction contained 2 bases not matched to a gene. Germline V gives CDR1 SGHAT, CDR2 FQNNGV. This CDR3 contains 13 residues.

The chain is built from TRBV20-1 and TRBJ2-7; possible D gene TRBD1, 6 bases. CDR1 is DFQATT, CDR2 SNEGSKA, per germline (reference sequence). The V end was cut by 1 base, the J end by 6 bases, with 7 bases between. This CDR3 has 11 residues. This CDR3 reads CSARGDIEQYF. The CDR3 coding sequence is TGCAGTGCTAGAGGGGACATCGAGCAGTACTTC.

The CDR3 sequence is CASSLFQGASGYTF. The CDR3 DNA is TGTGCCAGCAGTTTGTTTCAGGGGGCGAGTGGCTACACCTTC. V and J are TRBV28 and TRBJ1-2; the match to TRBD1 covers 8 bases. CDR3 size: 14 residues. CDR1 and CDR2 from the germline V gene are MDHEN and SYDVKM. Trimming cost V 3 bases and J 7 bases; bases outside gene matches: 7.

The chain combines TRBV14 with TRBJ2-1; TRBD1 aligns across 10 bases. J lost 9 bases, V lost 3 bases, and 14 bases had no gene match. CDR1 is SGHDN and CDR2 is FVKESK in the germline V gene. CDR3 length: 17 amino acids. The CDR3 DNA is TGTGCCAGCAGCCACCTTAAGTGGGACAGGGGCGGCTTTGAGCAGTTCTTC. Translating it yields CASSHLKWDRGGFEQFF.

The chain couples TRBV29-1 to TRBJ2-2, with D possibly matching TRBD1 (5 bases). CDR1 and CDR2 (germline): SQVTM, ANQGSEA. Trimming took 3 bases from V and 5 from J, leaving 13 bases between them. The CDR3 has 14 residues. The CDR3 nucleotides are TGCAGCGTTGACCGGAAGGGGCGAACCGGGGAGCTGTTTTTT. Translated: CSVDRKGRTGELFF.

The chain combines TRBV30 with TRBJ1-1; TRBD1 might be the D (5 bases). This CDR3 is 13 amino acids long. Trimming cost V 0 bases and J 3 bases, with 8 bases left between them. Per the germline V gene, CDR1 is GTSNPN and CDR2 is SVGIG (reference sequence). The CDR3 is CAWSVEGHTEAFF. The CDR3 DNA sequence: TGTGCCTGGAGTGTAGAGGGACACACTGAAGCTTTCTTT.

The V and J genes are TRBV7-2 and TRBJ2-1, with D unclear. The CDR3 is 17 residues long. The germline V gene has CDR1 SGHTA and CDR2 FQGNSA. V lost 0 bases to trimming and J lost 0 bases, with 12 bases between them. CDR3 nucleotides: TGTGCCAGCAGCTTAGCAGTGAGGCCGAGCTCCTACAATGAGCAGTTCTTC. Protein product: CASSLAVRPSSYNEQFF.

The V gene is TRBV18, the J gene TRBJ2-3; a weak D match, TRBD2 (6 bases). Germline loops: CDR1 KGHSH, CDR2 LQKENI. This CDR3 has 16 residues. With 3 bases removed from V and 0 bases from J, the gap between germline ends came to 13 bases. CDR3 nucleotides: TGTGCCAGCTCACCTTTTAGCGGAAGTAGCACAGATACGCAGTATTTT. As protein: CASSPFSGSSTDTQYF.